The source of this T cell receptor beta chain is a study of shared clonotypes between healthy human individuals. Findings of the study overall: Rarefaction gave evidence that sorted-subset sequencing remained incomplete despite large depth.

Some clones are missing from TCRdb's copy, which holds only in-frame ones; the method was immunoSEQ multiplex PCR. The sample lists roughly 1,600,000 clones, around 98.5% occurring once. The V gene end was trimmed by 2 bases and the J gene end by 4 bases; junction bases not matched to a gene: 12. Germline V gene lookup returns CDR1 PRHDT and CDR2 FYEKMQ (reference sequence). There are 17 residues in the CDR3. This clone has only one observation. The antigen remains unidentified. The sequenced material came from naive CD4+ T cells sorted from blood. The sample's subset: CD45RA+ positively selected. The TCR originated in a man aged 25 to 45 in good health. The chain uses TRBV13 and TRBJ2-3; the match to TRBD2 covers 7 bases. CDR3 region: CASSLRPVASGPDTQYF. CDR3 bases: TGTGCCAGCAGCTTAAGGCCCGTGGCTAGCGGCCCAGATACGCAGTATTTT.